This TCR beta chain was found in a study of T-cell memory formation after mild COVID-19. The CDR3 length is 17 residues. CDR1 SQVTM and CDR2 ANQGSEA come from the germline V gene. With 6 bases removed from V and 5 bases from J, the gap between germline ends came to 28 bases. TCRdb redid the calling of the 5' RACE reads with MiXCR, one entry per CDR3 protein. Of hundreds of thousands of distinct CDR3 sequences in the sample, about 23% were seen once. The rearrangement links TRBV29-1 to TRBJ1-2; the D is unclear. The sequenced sample consisted of PBMCs or a T cell subset sorted from them (not recorded which). The source of this sequence is an adult woman who had mild COVID-19 (a few samples of this study predate the infection). Cell type and time point are not known. In nucleotides, the CDR3 is TGCAGCGTCGGCCCGCTTGACACGGGTGGTGTGGTATATGGCTACACCTTC. Protein product: CSVGPLDTGGVVYGYTF.